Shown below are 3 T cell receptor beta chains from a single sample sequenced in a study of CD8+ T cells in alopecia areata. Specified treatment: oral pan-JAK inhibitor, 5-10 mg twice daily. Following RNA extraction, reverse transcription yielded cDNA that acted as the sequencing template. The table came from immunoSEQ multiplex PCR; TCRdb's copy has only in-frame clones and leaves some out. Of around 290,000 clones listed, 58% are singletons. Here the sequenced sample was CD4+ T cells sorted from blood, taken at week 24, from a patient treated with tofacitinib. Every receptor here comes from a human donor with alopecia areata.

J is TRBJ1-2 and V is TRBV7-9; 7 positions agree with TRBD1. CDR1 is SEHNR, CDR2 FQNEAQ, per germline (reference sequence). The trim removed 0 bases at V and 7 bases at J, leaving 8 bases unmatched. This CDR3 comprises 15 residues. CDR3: CASSLARVQGFGYTF. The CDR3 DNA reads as TGTGCCAGCAGCTTAGCGCGTGTACAGGGGTTTGGCTACACCTTC.

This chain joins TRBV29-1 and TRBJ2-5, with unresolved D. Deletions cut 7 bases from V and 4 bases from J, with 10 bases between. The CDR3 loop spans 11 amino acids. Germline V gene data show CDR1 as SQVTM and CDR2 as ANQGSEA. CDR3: CSAPAGETQYF. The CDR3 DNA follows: TGCAGCGCCCCGGCAGGAGAGACCCAGTACTTC.

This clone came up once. This CDR3 is CASSLEAGETEAFF. CDR3 sequence (DNA): TGCGCCAGCAGCTTGGAGGCAGGGGAGACTGAAGCTTTCTTT. The chain carries TRBV5-1 and TRBJ1-1, with D maybe TRBD1 (6 bases). V was cut by 0 bases and J by 5 bases, with 11 bases left in between. This CDR3 region has 14 residues. CDR1 SGHRS and CDR2 YFSETQ come from the germline V gene. Using reference TRBV5-1 and TRBJ1-1 for the parts outside the CDR3, the full variable domain is KAGVTQTPRYLIKTRGQQVTLSCSPISGHRSVSWYQQTPGQGLQFLFEYFSETQRNKGNFPGRFSGRQFSNSRSEMNVSTLELGDSALYLCASSLEAGETEAFFGQGTRLTVV.